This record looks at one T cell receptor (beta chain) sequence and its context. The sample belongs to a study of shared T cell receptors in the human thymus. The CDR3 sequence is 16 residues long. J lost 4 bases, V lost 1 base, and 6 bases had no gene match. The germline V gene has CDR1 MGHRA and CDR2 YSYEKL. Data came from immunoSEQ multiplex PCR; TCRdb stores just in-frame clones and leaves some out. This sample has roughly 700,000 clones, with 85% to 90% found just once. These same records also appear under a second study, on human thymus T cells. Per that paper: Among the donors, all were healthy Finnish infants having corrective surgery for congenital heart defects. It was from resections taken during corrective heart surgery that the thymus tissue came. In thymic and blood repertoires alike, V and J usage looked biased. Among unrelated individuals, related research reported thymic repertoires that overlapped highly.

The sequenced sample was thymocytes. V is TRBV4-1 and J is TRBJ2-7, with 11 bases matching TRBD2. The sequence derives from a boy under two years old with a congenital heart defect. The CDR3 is CASSQGGTSGSYEQYF. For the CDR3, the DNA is TGCGCCAGCAGCCAAGGGGGAACTAGCGGGAGTTACGAGCAGTACTTC.